One sample yielded the 32 T cell receptor beta chains listed below, sequenced in a study of beta chain features in type 1 diabetes (dated 2018 in TCRdb). The full study reports these points: In all four CD4+ subsets, TCRB CDR3 length was moderately but significantly shorter in type 1 diabetes patients.

Which antigens these TCRs recognize remains unknown. The library was produced with the immunoSEQ multiplex PCR assay. The entire isolated RNA was reverse transcribed using the High Capacity cDNA Reverse Transcription Kit, and thus expressed TCRB transcripts were sequenced. Here the immuneACCESS table is served through TCRdb, limited to in-frame sequences with V and J called. Missing clones are a known gap in these copies; in checked studies unresolved V genes cover under half, and the rest lacks a known reason. The sample table records about 660,000 clones; 11% to 15% of these occur just once. The top ten constitute approximately 0.042% of the sample. Sequencing was performed on naive CD4+ T cells from blood. The cell subset or site label of this sample denotes: true naive CD4+ T cells. These TCRs come from a man aged 18 to 30 with type 1 diabetes.

The chain joins TRBV30 to TRBJ2-3; TRBD1 matches 10 bases. V was pared by 0 bases and J by 3 bases, with 3 bases of the junction left unmatched. The CDR3 extends over 15 amino acids. Germline CDR1 and CDR2: GTSNPN and SVGIG (reference sequence). DNA of the CDR3: TGTGCCTGGAGTGTTGGGGACAGGGGTACAGATACGCAGTATTTT. Its translation is CAWSVGDRGTDTQYF.

The V and J genes are TRBV4-3 and TRBJ2-2; D remains ambiguous. Looked up from germline, CDR1 is LGHNA and CDR2 is YSLEER. The CDR3 length is 21 residues. V was pared by 3 bases and J by 1 base, with 27 bases between. The CDR3 sequence is CASSHSRVWIDREKNTGELFF. In nucleotides, the CDR3 is TGCGCCAGCAGCCACTCTAGGGTGTGGATCGATCGCGAAAAGAACACCGGGGAGCTGTTTTTT.

This clone was seen a handful of times. This chain uses TRBV14 with TRBJ2-1; TRBD1 or TRBD2 may be the D gene (5 bases each). The germline V gene has CDR1 SGHDN and CDR2 FVKESK. This CDR3 is built from 17 residues. V was shortened by 4 bases and J by 5 bases, with 21 bases between the two germline ends. CDR3 sequence: CASSPGPGRRSNNEQFF. CDR3 coding DNA: TGTGCCAGCAGCCCCGGCCCGGGACGACGATCTAACAATGAGCAGTTCTTC.

This clone was counted a few times. The rearrangement uses TRBV9 and TRBJ2-3, with 8 bases aligning to TRBD1. Trimming removed 3 bases from V and 5 bases from J; junction bases left unmatched: 8. The CDR3 totals 15 residues. Germline V gene sequence: CDR1 SGDLS, CDR2 YYNGEE. The CDR3 sequence: CASSGDRGRGDTQYF. CDR3 DNA sequence: TGTGCCAGCAGCGGAGACAGGGGCCGGGGAGATACGCAGTATTTT.

The chain has TRBV7-2 and TRBJ2-1, with D maybe TRBD2 (5 bases). From germline, CDR1 is SGHTA and CDR2 FQGNSA. The CDR3 length is 13 residues. V was clipped by 0 bases and J by 13 bases, with 13 bases between them. CDR3 in DNA: TGTGCCAGCAGCTTAGCGTTTACCGGGGTCCAGTTCTTC. Its protein is CASSLAFTGVQFF.

This chain uses TRBV5-5 with TRBJ1-1; D is undetermined. The V gene lost 7 bases and the J gene lost 0 bases, with 10 bases spanning the gap. The CDR3 sequence is 13 residues long. Germline V gene sequence: CDR1 SGHKS, CDR2 YYEKEE (reference sequence). CDR3 protein: CASPGNVNTEAFF. In DNA, the CDR3 is TGTGCCAGCCCGGGGAACGTGAACACTGAAGCTTTCTTT.

This clone has more than one count but fewer than ten. This sequence joins TRBV30 and TRBJ2-1; possible D gene TRBD2, 5 bases. CDR3 length equals 13 residues. Germline V CDR1 and CDR2: GTSNPN, SVGIG (reference sequence). V lost 2 bases, J lost 0 bases, and 5 bases lay in between. The CDR3 DNA reads as TGTGCCTGGAGTCGGGGCTCCTACAATGAGCAGTTCTTC. Translating gives CAWSRGSYNEQFF.

This clone has more than one count but fewer than ten. The sample contains more than one DNA sequence encoding this CDR3. DNA for the CDR3: TGTGCCAGCTCGCCAGGCACAGATACGCAGTATTTT. Translation: CASSPGTDTQYF. The chain links TRBV18 to TRBJ2-3; D uncertain. The CDR3 runs 12 residues. The germline V and J ends were trimmed by 6 bases and 1 base, with 5 bases remaining between them. CDR1 is KGHSH and CDR2 is LQKENI in the germline V gene.

In this sample, this clone turned up a few times. The chain uses TRBV15 and TRBJ2-5, with 9 bases that match TRBD1. This CDR3 is built from 17 residues. CDR1 and CDR2 from the germline V gene are LNHNV and YYDKDF (reference sequence). V lost 2 bases to trimming and J lost 5 bases; unmatched junction nucleotides: 12. The DNA of the CDR3 is TGTGCCACCAGCAGAAGACCGGGACAGGGATTCCGGGAGACCCAGTACTTC. Translation: CATSRRPGQGFRETQYF.

The rearrangement uses TRBV27 and TRBJ2-5, with D possibly being TRBD2 (5 bases). Looked up from germline, CDR1 is MNHEY and CDR2 is SMNVEV (reference sequence). V was shortened by 3 bases and J by 7 bases, with 24 bases between the two germline ends. This CDR3 region has 17 residues. CDR3 region: CASSLDRDFQVSGTQYF. The CDR3 DNA sequence: TGTGCCAGCAGTTTGGATAGGGATTTCCAAGTCAGCGGGACCCAGTACTTC.

V is TRBV30 and J is TRBJ2-3; D may be TRBD2 (5 bases). The CDR3 spans 15 residues. Germline CDR1 GTSNPN, CDR2 SVGIG (reference sequence). Between the trimmed V and J ends, which lost 3 bases and 2 bases, there was a span of 15 bases. The CDR3 nucleotides are TGTGCCTGGAGCCCACGGGGTTCCCTCACAGATACGCAGTATTTT. The encoded protein is CAWSPRGSLTDTQYF. Complete variable domain (other parts from reference TRBV30 and TRBJ2-3): SQTIHQWPATLVQPVGSPLSLECTVEGTSNPNLYWYRQAAGRGLQLLFYSVGIGQISSEVPQNLSASRPQDRQFILSSKKLLLSDSGFYLCAWSPRGSLTDTQYFGPGTRLTVL.

In this sample, this clone turned up a few times. The junction differs from germline at one of its ends, possibly a read error. The chain combines TRBV28 with TRBJ1-2, with unresolved D. CDR1 and CDR2 from the germline V gene are MDHEN and SYDVKM. CDR3 length: 8 residues. Here the CDR3 DNA reads TGTGCCAGCAGTTCAACCGACTTC. Translated: CASSSTDF.

In the case of this clone: Germline and junction disagree at one end, which may indicate a read error. This sequence joins TRBV7-7 and TRBJ2-3; 8 bases are shared with TRBD1. The CDR3 is 16 residues long. The germline CDR1 and CDR2 sequences are SSHAT and FNYEAQ (reference sequence). CDR3 in amino acids: CASSLGTGVSTDTQYF. In nucleotides, the CDR3 is TGTGCTAGCAGCTTGGGGACAGGCGTCAGCACAGATACGCAGTATTTT.

The chain combines TRBV30 with TRBJ2-1, with D perhaps matching TRBD1 (6 bases). The CDR3 length is 16 residues. The V and J ends lost 4 bases and 2 bases respectively, with 18 bases between them. Germline loops: CDR1 GTSNPN, CDR2 SVGIG (reference sequence). The CDR3 loop reads CAWNPRARGTYNEQFF. The CDR3 coding sequence is TGTGCCTGGAACCCCCGGGCCAGGGGAACCTACAATGAGCAGTTCTTC.

This clone was counted only a few times. The gene calls are TRBV18 and TRBJ1-4; 7 bases agree with TRBD1. V was clipped by 3 bases and J by 8 bases; unmatched bases: 9. Germline loops: CDR1 KGHSH, CDR2 LQKENI. The CDR3 is 15 residues long. CDR3 protein: CASSPSTGVKEKLFF. CDR3 sequence (DNA): TGTGCCAGCTCACCCTCAACAGGGGTGAAGGAAAAACTGTTTTTT.

This clone has just a few counts. This rearrangement joins TRBV19 to TRBJ1-5; D is ambiguous. This CDR3 has 9 residues. Germline CDR1 reads LNHDA; CDR2 reads SQIVND (reference sequence). Here the CDR3 DNA reads TGTGGGGGTTATCAGCCCCAGCATTTT. This sequence encodes CGGYQPQHF.

This rearrangement joins TRBV18 to TRBJ1-5; D gene ambiguous. V was pared by 2 bases and J by 8 bases, with 10 bases between. This CDR3 contains 13 residues. Per germline, CDR1 KGHSH and CDR2 LQKENI. CDR3 DNA: TGTGCCAGCTCACCAAGGTTAAAGGAGCCCCAGCATTTT. Its protein product is CASSPRLKEPQHF.

This clone turned up a few times. This chain connects TRBV25-1 to TRBJ2-7, with 7 bases matching TRBD2. Per germline, CDR1 MGHDK and CDR2 SYGVNS. The CDR3 covers 14 residues. Unmatched junction bases numbered 5, after V lost 3 bases and J lost 3 bases. CDR3 sequence (DNA): TGTGCCAGCAGTGATGCGAGCGGGAACTACGAGCAGTACTTC. This codes for CASSDASGNYEQYF.

In its sample, this clone was seen a few times. This chain joins TRBV19 and TRBJ1-5; D call uncertain. CDR1 is LNHDA, CDR2 SQIVND, per germline (reference sequence). V shed 0 bases and J shed 7 bases, with 10 bases lying between them. The CDR3 consists of 14 residues. CDR3 DNA sequence: TGTGCCAGTAGTATAGAGGGGTCCAGGCAGCCCCAGCATTTT. This gives the protein CASSIEGSRQPQHF.

In this sample, this clone turned up a few times. The V gene is TRBV7-2, the J gene TRBJ2-7; 10 nucleotides align to TRBD2. The CDR3 contains 16 residues. The V segment lost 1 base and the J segment 2 bases; nucleotides outside the gene matches: 5. Germline V gene lookup returns CDR1 SGHTA and CDR2 FQGNSA. Here the CDR3 reads CASSLVASGGPYEQYF. The CDR3 bases are TGTGCCAGCAGCTTAGTTGCTAGCGGGGGCCCCTACGAGCAGTACTTC. Variable domain in full (rest from reference TRBV7-2 and TRBJ2-7): GAGVSQSPSNKVTEKGKDVELRCDPISGHTALYWYRQSLGQGLEFLIYFQGNSAPDKSGLPSDRFSAERTGGSVSTLTIQRTQQEDSAVYLCASSLVASGGPYEQYFGPGTRLTVT.

This clone was observed a handful of times. At one end, the junction sequence differs from germline, possibly due to a read error. The rearrangement links TRBV4-1 to TRBJ2-2; 10 bases map to TRBD2. The CDR3 totals 16 residues. Germline values: CDR1 MGHRA, CDR2 YSYEKL. The CDR3 region has the DNA TGCGCCAGCAGCTATCAACTAGCGGGGAACTCCGGGGAGCTGTTTTTT. It is translated as CASSYQLAGNSGELFF.

This clone was counted a few times. A read error may account for a junction end that differs from germline. CDR3: CASSFGGDGELFF. The CDR3 region has the DNA TGTGCTAGCAGCTTCGGGGGAGACGGGGAGCTGTTTTTT. V is TRBV7-7 and J is TRBJ2-2; the D gene is possibly TRBD2 (6 bases). The CDR3 spans 13 residues. Germline V lookup: CDR1 SSHAT, CDR2 FNYEAQ (reference sequence).

There are a few counts of this clone. This rearrangement joins TRBV4-3 to TRBJ2-1, with TRBD2 as a possible D gene (5 bases). Germline V gene sequence: CDR1 LGHNA, CDR2 YSLEER. CDR3 length: 18 residues. Trimming shortened V by 3 bases and J by 0 bases, and 18 bases separated the two germline ends. CDR3 protein: CASSHIVGRGSSYNEQFF. CDR3 sequence (DNA): TGCGCCAGCAGCCATATAGTCGGTCGGGGAAGCTCCTACAATGAGCAGTTCTTC.

The chain links TRBV30 to TRBJ2-1, with D perhaps TRBD2 (5 bases). There are 12 residues in the CDR3. Looked up from germline, CDR1 is GTSNPN and CDR2 is SVGIG (reference sequence). V lost 1 base, J lost 6 bases, and 7 bases lay in between. CDR3 sequence reads: CAWSATSNEQFF. The CDR3 DNA reads TGTGCCTGGAGTGCCACTAGCAATGAGCAGTTCTTC. The full variable domain, its missing parts supplied by reference TRBV30 and TRBJ2-1, is SQTIHQWPATLVQPVGSPLSLECTVEGTSNPNLYWYRQAAGRGLQLLFYSVGIGQISSEVPQNLSASRPQDRQFILSSKKLLLSDSGFYLCAWSATSNEQFFGPGTRLTVL.

This clone was seen a handful of times. The V gene is TRBV30, the J gene TRBJ2-5; no firm D call. The CDR3 is made up of 13 amino acids. Germline CDR1 GTSNPN, CDR2 SVGIG (reference sequence). Trimming took off 0 bases at V and 5 bases at J, with 10 bases between the two ends. CDR3 residues: CAWSVGSSETQYF. The CDR3 coding sequence is TGTGCCTGGAGTGTAGGCTCGTCTGAGACCCAGTACTTC. Using reference TRBV30 and TRBJ2-5 for the parts outside the CDR3, the full variable domain is SQTIHQWPATLVQPVGSPLSLECTVEGTSNPNLYWYRQAAGRGLQLLFYSVGIGQISSEVPQNLSASRPQDRQFILSSKKLLLSDSGFYLCAWSVGSSETQYFGPGTRLLVL.

The CDR3 here is CASSRGTGYGYTF. The CDR3 region has the DNA TGTGCCAGCAGCCGCGGGACAGGCTATGGCTACACCTTC. V and J are TRBV11-2 and TRBJ1-2; 8 positions match TRBD1. The CDR3 length is 13 residues. Trimming at V came to 5 bases and at J to 4 bases, leaving 3 bases not matched to a gene. Germline loops: CDR1 SGHAT, CDR2 FQNNGV.

This chain uses TRBV7-2 with TRBJ1-5; tentatively, D is TRBD1 (5 bases). This CDR3 is 13 amino acids long. V lost 5 bases and J 5 bases, leaving 10 bases between the germline ends. Germline CDR1 is SGHTA and CDR2 is FQGNSA. The DNA for the CDR3 is TGTGCCAGCAGCCCGGGGACCGATCAGCCCCAGCATTTT. It specifies CASSPGTDQPQHF.

The chain joins TRBV7-2 to TRBJ1-1; maybe TRBD1 (5 bases). The CDR3 runs 15 residues. Trimming shortened V by 0 bases and J by 4 bases, and 12 bases separated the two germline ends. Looked up from germline, CDR1 is SGHTA and CDR2 is FQGNSA. CDR3 region: CASSLAGGAATEAFF. The CDR3 DNA is TGTGCCAGCAGCTTAGCAGGAGGGGCGGCCACTGAAGCTTTCTTT.

On this clone itself: The identical CDR3 is also encoded by other nucleotide sequences in the sample. This rearrangement joins TRBV28 to TRBJ2-7; 10 bases align to TRBD1. In germline, CDR1 is MDHEN, CDR2 SYDVKM. Unmatched junction bases numbered 4, after V lost 4 bases and J lost 1 base. This CDR3 has 15 amino acids. The chain's CDR3 is CASSSPGQGSYEQYF. CDR3 DNA sequence: TGTGCCAGCAGTTCTCCGGGACAGGGGTCCTACGAGCAGTACTTC.

CDR3 sequence reads: CASSQNTGTTQYF. For the CDR3, the DNA is TGCGCCAGCAGCCAAAATACAGGGACTACGCAGTATTTT. The chain couples TRBV4-1 to TRBJ2-3; TRBD1 is a possible D gene (6 bases). V dropped 2 bases and J dropped 8 bases, with 11 bases sitting between them. The CDR3 length is 13 residues. Looked up from germline, CDR1 is MGHRA and CDR2 is YSYEKL.

The V and J genes are TRBV18 and TRBJ1-1; no reliable D call. The V gene's germline CDR1 is KGHSH and CDR2 LQKENI. V lost 0 bases, J lost 8 bases, and 10 bases lay in between. This CDR3 is built from 13 residues. CDR3 region: CASSPPVNREAFF. The CDR3 DNA reads TGTGCCAGCTCACCACCGGTGAACAGAGAAGCTTTCTTT. Based on the CDR3 plus reference TRBV18 and TRBJ1-1, the full variable domain is NAGVMQNPRHLVRRRGQEARLRCSPMKGHSHVYWYRQLPEEGLKFMVYLQKENIIDESGMPKERFSAEFPKEGPSILRIQQVVRGDSAAYFCASSPPVNREAFFGQGTRLTVV.

Written as DNA, the CDR3 is TGTGCCAGCAGCTCGAGGTCAGTAGGCGGAAACAATGAGCAGTTCTTC. Translating gives CASSSRSVGGNNEQFF. The rearrangement joins TRBV5-6 to TRBJ2-1, with D unresolved. The germline V gene has CDR1 SGHDT and CDR2 YYEEEE. The CDR3 extends over 16 amino acids. V lost 3 bases to trimming and J lost 5 bases, with 18 bases between them.